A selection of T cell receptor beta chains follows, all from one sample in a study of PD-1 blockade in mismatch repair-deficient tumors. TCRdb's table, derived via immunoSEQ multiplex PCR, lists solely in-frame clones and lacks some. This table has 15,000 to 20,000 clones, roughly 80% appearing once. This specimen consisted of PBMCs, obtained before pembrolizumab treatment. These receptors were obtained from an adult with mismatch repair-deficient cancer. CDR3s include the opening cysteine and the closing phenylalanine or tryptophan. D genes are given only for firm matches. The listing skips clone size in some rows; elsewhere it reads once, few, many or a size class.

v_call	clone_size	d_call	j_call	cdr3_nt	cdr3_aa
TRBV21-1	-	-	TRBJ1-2	TGTGCCAGCAGCAACGGGACAGGTGGAGATGGCTACACCTTC	CASSNGTGGDGYTF
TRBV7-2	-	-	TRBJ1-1	TGTGCCAGCAGCTTAGTAAGGGTGGGGAACACTGAAGCTTTCTTT	CASSLVRVGNTEAFF
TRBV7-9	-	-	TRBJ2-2	TGTGCCAGCAGCTTAATTTTGAGCACCGGGGAGCTGTTTTTT	CASSLILSTGELFF
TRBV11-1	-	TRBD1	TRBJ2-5	TGTGCCAGCAGCAAACGAAACAGGGGGCAGGGCGAGACCCAGTACTTC	CASSKRNRGQGETQYF
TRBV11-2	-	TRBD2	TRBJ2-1	TGTGCCAGCAGCTCCCCCGGTAGGCGGGAGGGCCTCTACAATGAGCAGTTCTTC	CASSSPGRREGLYNEQFF
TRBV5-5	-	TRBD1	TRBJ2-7	TGTGCCAGCAGCACCACAGGGGGCGCACTCTACGAGCAGTACTTC	CASSTTGGALYEQYF
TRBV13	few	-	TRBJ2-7	TGTGCCAGCAGCTTAGTACAGGGTAACGAGCAGTACTTC	CASSLVQGNEQYF
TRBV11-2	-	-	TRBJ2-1	TGTGCCAGCAACCTAGGAGGGAACAATGAGCAGTTCTTC	CASNLGGNNEQFF
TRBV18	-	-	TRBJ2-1	TGTGCCAGCTCACCATCAGGGACCCTATCGGGGAATGAGCAGTTCTTC	CASSPSGTLSGNEQFF
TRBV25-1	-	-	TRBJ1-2	TGTGCCAGCAGTGAAGTCGGCCAGTACTATGGCTACACCTTC	CASSEVGQYYGYTF
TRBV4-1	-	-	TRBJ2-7	TGCGCCAGCAGCCAAGGCTTGGAGCAGTACTTC	CASSQGLEQYF
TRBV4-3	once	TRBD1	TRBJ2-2	TGCGCCAGCAGCAGGGACAGGTCAGGGGTCGGGGAGCTGTTTTTT	CASSRDRSGVGELFF
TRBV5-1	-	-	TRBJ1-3	TGCGCCAGCAGCCCGGGGGACTCTGGAAACACCATATATTTT	CASSPGDSGNTIYF
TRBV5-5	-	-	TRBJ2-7	TGTGCCAGCAGCCCCCTGCCTTCCTACGAGCAGTACTTC	CASSPLPSYEQYF